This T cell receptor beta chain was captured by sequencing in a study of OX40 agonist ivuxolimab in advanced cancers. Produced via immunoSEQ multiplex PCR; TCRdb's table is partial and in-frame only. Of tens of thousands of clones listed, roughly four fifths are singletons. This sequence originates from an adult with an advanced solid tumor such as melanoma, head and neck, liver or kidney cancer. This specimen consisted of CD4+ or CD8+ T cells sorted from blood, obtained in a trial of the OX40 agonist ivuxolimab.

CDR3 sequence (DNA): TGTGCCAGCAGCTTAGTGGTAGGCAGTTATGGCTACACCTTC. This translates into CASSLVVGSYGYTF. The chain couples TRBV7-2 to TRBJ1-2, with D uncertain. The germline V gene has CDR1 SGHTA and CDR2 FQGNSA. Trimming removed 1 base from V and 5 bases from J, with 11 bases in between. This CDR3 spans 14 amino acids.